Listed here are 21 T cell receptor beta chains from one sample, sequenced in a study of blood T cell repertoires in COVID-19. TCRdb's copy holds only in-frame clones and misses some; the assay was immunoSEQ multiplex PCR. The repertoire has 150,000 to 200,000 clones, approximately 80% of them found once; the top ten carry about a tenth. Sequenced input: peripheral blood. The receptors were gathered from a woman at least 80 years old with active or convalescent COVID-19.

The V gene is TRBV5-1, the J gene TRBJ1-4; 8 positions match TRBD1. The CDR3 sequence is 15 residues long. With V trimmed by 3 bases and J by 2 bases, 3 bases remained unmatched. The germline V gene has CDR1 SGHRS and CDR2 YFSETQ. The DNA for the CDR3 is TGCGCCAGCAGCTCAACAGGGGGGACTAATGAAAAACTGTTTTTT. It codes for CASSSTGGTNEKLFF.

The chain recombines TRBV14 with TRBJ2-3; 8 nucleotides match TRBD2. Germline V gene sequence: CDR1 SGHDN, CDR2 FVKESK. The CDR3 length is 15 residues. Germline trimming cut 0 bases from V and 6 bases from J; bases unmatched to any gene: 5. The CDR3 DNA follows: TGTGCCAGCAGCCAAGACGGGGGGGCGTTTGATACGCAGTATTTT. It translates to CASSQDGGAFDTQYF.

This sequence joins TRBV7-9 and TRBJ1-1, with a possible D match to TRBD1 (6 bases). From germline, CDR1 is SEHNR and CDR2 FQNEAQ (reference sequence). This CDR3 contains 15 residues. Trimming pared 5 bases from V and 1 base from J, leaving 14 bases between. The CDR3 nucleotides read TGTGCCAGCAGCACACAGGGACACCCGAACACTGAAGCTTTCTTT. Protein product: CASSTQGHPNTEAFF.

The chain recombines TRBV19 with TRBJ2-1; 8 nucleotides align to TRBD1. The CDR3 extends over 16 amino acids. Trimming at V came to 0 bases and at J to 3 bases, leaving 4 bases not matched to a gene. The V gene's germline CDR1 is LNHDA and CDR2 SQIVND (reference sequence). CDR3 amino acids: CASSIDRTGSYNEQFF. The DNA for the CDR3 is TGTGCCAGTAGTATAGATAGGACAGGGAGCTACAATGAGCAGTTCTTC.

CDR3 in DNA: TGCGCCAGCAGCCAAGGGGCGTTTAACTATGGCTACACCTTC. Its translation is CASSQGAFNYGYTF. The chain uses TRBV4-1 and TRBJ1-2, with unresolved D. This CDR3 comprises 14 residues. Between the trimmed V and J ends, which lost 1 base and 1 base, there was a span of 7 bases. In germline, CDR1 is MGHRA, CDR2 YSYEKL.

The rearrangement joins TRBV11-2 to TRBJ1-1; 7 bases fit TRBD1. The CDR3 sequence is 13 residues long. Germline assignment: CDR1 SGHAT and CDR2 FQNNGV. With V trimmed by 5 bases and J by 5 bases, 5 bases remained unmatched. The CDR3 loop reads CASSPQGDTEAFF. CDR3 coding DNA: TGTGCCAGCAGCCCTCAGGGGGATACTGAAGCTTTCTTT.

The chain is built from TRBV6-5 and TRBJ1-1; D remains unclear. Germline assignment: CDR1 MNHEY and CDR2 SVGAGI. With 7 bases removed from V and 3 bases from J, the gap between germline ends came to 18 bases. The CDR3 covers 15 residues. CDR3 bases: TGTGCCAGCACCAAAGAACAGCGGTGGGACACTGAAGCTTTCTTT. Translation gives CASTKEQRWDTEAFF.

A remark on this clone: The same CDR3 arises from other DNA sequences in this sample as well. The J gene is TRBJ2-5, the V gene TRBV3-1 (or the pseudogene TRBV3-2); no clear D gene. Trimming took 0 bases from V and 4 from J, leaving 3 bases between them. Germline V gives CDR1 LGHDT, CDR2 YNNKEL (reference sequence). The CDR3 totals 12 residues. The CDR3 nucleotides are TGTGCCAGCAGCCAAGATCGAGAGACCCAGTACTTC. Translation: CASSQDRETQYF.

The chain has TRBV2 and TRBJ1-6; 7 nucleotides align to TRBD1. Trimming at V came to 6 bases and at J to 1 base, leaving 3 bases not matched to a gene. From germline, CDR1 is SNHLY and CDR2 FYNNEI. The CDR3 is 15 residues long. CDR3 residues: CASRLQGSYNSPLHF. CDR3 bases: TGTGCCAGCAGGCTACAGGGGTCCTATAATTCACCCCTCCACTTT. Full variable domain (rest looked up from reference TRBV2 and TRBJ1-6): EPEVTQTPSHQVTQMGQEVILRCVPISNHLYFYWYRQILGQKVEFLVSFYNNEISEKSEIFDDQFSVERPDGSNFTLKIRSTKLEDSAMYFCASRLQGSYNSPLHFGNGTRLTVT.

The J gene is TRBJ1-1, the V gene TRBV7-2, with D maybe TRBD1 (6 bases). Germline V gene lookup returns CDR1 SGHTA and CDR2 FQGNSA. V was shortened by 3 bases and J by 3 bases, with 11 bases between the two germline ends. The CDR3 has 14 residues. In DNA form, the CDR3 reads TGTGCCAGCAGCTTTTACAGGGCGGACACTGAAGCTTTCTTT. Translated: CASSFYRADTEAFF.

The chain has TRBV7-6 and TRBJ2-7, with D uncertain. V lost 0 bases and J lost 3, with 9 bases in between. This CDR3 comprises 14 residues. In germline, CDR1 is SGHVS, CDR2 FNYEAQ. The CDR3 region has the DNA TGTGCCAGCAGCTTAGCAGAGAATATCTACGAGCAGTACTTC. Protein sequence: CASSLAENIYEQYF.

The rearrangement uses TRBV27 and TRBJ1-5; TRBD1 is a possible D gene (5 bases). From germline, CDR1 is MNHEY and CDR2 SMNVEV (reference sequence). The CDR3 sequence is 15 residues long. With 2 bases removed from V and 0 bases from J, the gap between germline ends came to 8 bases. CDR3: CASSLGGDSNQPQHF. DNA for the CDR3: TGTGCCAGCAGTTTAGGGGGGGATAGCAATCAGCCCCAGCATTTT.

V is TRBV27 and J is TRBJ1-4, with 8 positions matching TRBD1. V gave up 6 bases and J gave up 5 bases; unmatched junction bases: 5. CDR3 length: 14 residues. Germline CDR1 reads MNHEY; CDR2 reads SMNVEV (reference sequence). The CDR3: CASSLRQGNEKLFF. The DNA for the CDR3 is TGTGCCAGCAGCCTCCGACAGGGGAATGAAAAACTGTTTTTT.

This chain links TRBV5-8 with TRBJ1-2; D is unresolved. This CDR3 has 13 amino acids. V lost 2 bases and J lost 13, with 18 bases in between. Germline V lookup: CDR1 SGHTS, CDR2 YDEGEE. The CDR3, as DNA: TGTGCCAGCAGCTTCTGGCAGTCGGCTAGCGTCACCTTC. Its translation is CASSFWQSASVTF.

The chain recombines TRBV2 with TRBJ1-5; a possible D gene is TRBD1 (5 bases). The CDR3 covers 17 residues. V dropped 2 bases and J dropped 6 bases, with 20 bases sitting between them. Germline V gives CDR1 SNHLY, CDR2 FYNNEI. CDR3: CASSEPPWSREVQPQHF. The CDR3 nucleotides read TGTGCCAGCAGTGAACCGCCGTGGAGCAGGGAGGTTCAGCCCCAGCATTTT.

This clone has only a few counts. The chain is built from TRBV24-1 and TRBJ1-2; unclear D gene. The CDR3 is 14 amino acids. CDR1 and CDR2 from the germline V gene are KGHDR and SFDVKD. The V end was cut by 4 bases, the J end by 3 bases, with 11 bases between. CDR3 DNA sequence: TGTGCCACCAGTGACCCCCGTCTAGACTATGGCTACACCTTC. Residues: CATSDPRLDYGYTF.

V and J are TRBV7-2 and TRBJ1-1; TRBD1 might be the D (6 bases). V lost 5 bases and J 8 bases, leaving 18 bases between the germline ends. CDR1 SGHTA and CDR2 FQGNSA come from the germline V gene. The CDR3 sequence is 14 residues long. CDR3 DNA sequence: TGTGCCAGCAGCCCCTCCGGGACACCCTCCGAAGCTTTCTTT. Translated, it gives CASSPSGTPSEAFF.

The V gene is TRBV19, the J gene TRBJ2-7; 8 positions agree with TRBD1. This CDR3 is 14 amino acids long. Per germline, CDR1 LNHDA and CDR2 SQIVND (reference sequence). V trimming: 6 bases; J trimming: 0 bases; junction bases outside the gene matches: 4. In DNA, the CDR3 is TGTGCCAGTAGGCGGACAGGGACCTCCTACGAGCAGTACTTC. This gives the protein CASRRTGTSYEQYF.

The rearrangement uses TRBV10-1 and TRBJ2-3; the D gene is possibly TRBD1 (6 bases). CDR1 and CDR2 (germline): WNHNN, SYGVQD (reference sequence). This CDR3 comprises 14 residues. The V gene lost 9 bases and the J gene lost 0 bases, with 13 bases spanning the gap. The CDR3 sequence: CARPGQPSTDTQYF. CDR3 coding DNA: TGCGCCAGACCAGGACAGCCAAGCACAGATACGCAGTATTTT.

The chain couples TRBV5-1 to TRBJ1-2; TRBD1 is a possible D gene (6 bases). There are 13 residues in the CDR3. The germline gives CDR1 SGHRS, CDR2 YFSETQ. V lost 4 bases and J lost 7, with 14 bases in between. CDR3 region: CASSPGEGGGYTF. As DNA, the CDR3 is TGCGCCAGCAGCCCAGGGGAGGGAGGTGGCTACACCTTC.

The chain carries TRBV6-6 and TRBJ1-1, with D possibly being TRBD1 (5 bases). Germline-derived CDR1 and CDR2 are MNHNY and SVGAGI (reference sequence). The germline V and J ends were trimmed by 5 bases and 0 bases, with 10 bases remaining between them. The length of the CDR3 is 14 residues. The CDR3 DNA sequence: TGTGCCAGCAGTCCCCGGGGGGTGAACACTGAAGCTTTCTTT. Translated, it gives CASSPRGVNTEAFF.